Sequencing of this T cell receptor (beta chain) was carried out in a study of blood T cell repertoires in COVID-19. The overall study: Samples taken during acute and convalescent COVID-19 were collected in the United States, Italy and Spain.

This CDR3 has 13 amino acids. CDR1 is GTSNPN and CDR2 is SVGIG in the germline V gene (reference sequence). The J segment lost 5 bases and the V segment lost 2 bases, leaving 5 bases of the junction unmatched. The method was immunoSEQ multiplex PCR; TCRdb's version includes in-frame clones alone and lacks a portion of them. The table shows 210,000 or so clones, with 75% to 85% occurring only once. Seattle participants joined during active infection and were tracked over time. The sequence derives from a woman between 25 and 40 years old with COVID-19, enrolled during active disease. This chain joins TRBV30 and TRBJ1-1; 7 nucleotides match TRBD1. The sequencing sample was made of peripheral blood. The CDR3 region has the DNA TGTGCCTGGAGTACAGGGGATCGGACTGAAGCTTTCTTT. Translation: CAWSTGDRTEAFF.